This T cell receptor beta chain comes out of a study of blood T cell repertoires in COVID-19 (dated by TCRdb to about 2020). The study in broad terms: Collaborator samples came from the United States, Italy and Spain and covered acute and convalescent phases of COVID-19. The material from the prospective study consisted of cDNA or gDNA derived from T cells, B-cell-depleted T cells, or PBMCs. Deeply sampled blood TCRbeta repertoires from subjects exposed to, actively infected with, or recovered from COVID-19 were included in the dataset. The repertoires were released in a freely available public database meant as a resource for research on the immune response to SARS-CoV-2. The samples were drawn from two sources: the first 160 participants of the ongoing ImmuneRACE study, and approximately 1,300 subjects contributed by 6 global collaborators. The sample metadata nearly always contained a de-identified subject ID, COVID-19 status, age in years and sex. HLA class I and class II types, where available, came from metadata supplied by the sample provider rather than from assay-based typing.

The germline V and J ends show losses of 2 bases and 6 bases respectively, and no gene match explains 5 bases of the junction. The CDR3 starts with the cysteine, ends with the phenylalanine, and has 16 residues. The CDR3 DNA has 48 bases and is translated from base 1. CDR1 and CDR2, per the germline V gene (reference sequence), are LGHDT and YNNKEL. TCRbeta CDR3 regions were amplified from genomic DNA using the immunoSEQ Assay, a bias-controlled multiplex PCR. Per the source publication's procedure: Within the assay, amplification of reference gene primers was used to estimate how many nucleated cells each sample contained. To quantify the absolute abundance of each unique TCRbeta CDR3 rearrangement, sequence reads were collapsed and filtered. For each sample, productive Simpson clonality was calculated as the square root of Simpson's diversity index across productive rearrangements. TCRdb limited this immuneACCESS table to in-frame rearrangements with V and J called. A share of clones is missing; checked studies link under half to unresolved V genes, and the rest is unexplained. That table supplies the V and J calls and clone size; D and trimming were determined from the DNA. The sample table records about 200,000 clones; approximately 87% of these occur just once. More than 0.7% of the sample comes from the top ten.

This clone was counted between two and nine times. The antigen this receptor binds is unknown. Base qualities are not provided; no much larger clone lies one nucleotide away. The study at large found these results: Clinical and demographic metadata were provided uncurated, with the amount varying by source and participant.

The collaborating institutions used their own protocols to collect whole blood in K2EDTA tubes. Collaborator samples were shipped for TCRbeta analysis as frozen whole blood, isolated PBMCs, or DNA extracted from either sample type. The source of this sequence is a woman between 70 and 85 years old with acute or convalescent COVID-19. The V and J genes are TRBV3-1 (or the pseudogene TRBV3-2) and TRBJ2-2, with 11 middle bases fitting TRBD2. Sequenced input: peripheral blood. The nucleotide sequence is given as TGTGCCAGCAGCCAAACTAGCGGGAGAACGGCCGGGGAGCTGTTTTTT. The encoded protein is CASSQTSGRTAGELFF.